The 27 T cell receptor beta chains presented below share a single source sample, sequenced in a study of blood T cells in healthy people across ages (dated by TCRdb to between 2014 and 2017). Library creation used 5' RACE. The sequencer listed for this sample is Illumina HiSeq 2500. The second PCR ran for about 7 to 11 cycles and used a J-beta primer mix along with a sample-barcoded 5' primer. TCRdb cleaned the public reads at Q25 with fastp, built clones with MiXCR and kept in-frame beta chains. Each entry is one CDR3 protein sequence, shown with its most common DNA and genes. Recorded for this sample are about 640,000 distinct CDR3 sequences; 58% of them occurred a single time. Over 30% of the sample belongs to the ten largest clones. The sample consisted of blood. The receptors here all came from a man aged 60-69 years in good health.

This clonotype was counted at least ten times. The chain is built from TRBV9 and TRBJ2-7, with unresolved D. V lost 0 bases, J lost 3 bases, and 4 bases lay in between. Germline-derived CDR1 and CDR2 are SGDLS and YYNGEE. This CDR3 has 12 residues. CDR3 amino acids: CASSVDGYEQYF. CDR3 DNA: TGTGCCAGCAGCGTAGACGGCTACGAGCAGTACTTC. Combining the CDR3 with reference TRBV9 and TRBJ2-7 gives the whole variable domain DSGVTQTPKHLITATGQRVTLRCSPRSGDLSVYWYQQSLDQGLQFLIQYYNGEERAKGNILERFSAQQFPDLHSELNLSSLELGDSALYFCASSVDGYEQYFGPGTRLTVT.

The chain uses TRBV12-3 or TRBV12-4 and TRBJ2-1; D remains unclear. The J call could be wrong; TRBJ2-7 is a better fit for the DNA end. The CDR3 extends over 16 amino acids. The chain's CDR3 is CASSFVQISSYNEQYF. In DNA form, the CDR3 reads TGTGCCAGCAGTTTCGTACAGATCAGCTCCTACAATGAGCAGTACTTC.

The gene calls are TRBV7-2 and TRBJ1-2; 7 bases fit TRBD1. The V gene's germline CDR1 is SGHTA and CDR2 FQGNSA. After removal of 3 bases from V and 4 bases from J, the junction contained 5 bases not matched to a gene. There are 14 residues in the CDR3. CDR3 amino acids: CASSFTGDGYGYTF. In DNA form, the CDR3 reads TGTGCCAGCAGCTTTACAGGGGACGGCTATGGCTACACCTTC.

The V call is TRBV10-3, the J call TRBJ2-1; a weak D match, TRBD2 (6 bases). Germline values: CDR1 ENHRY, CDR2 SYGVKD. This CDR3 is 14 amino acids long. V was clipped by 10 bases and J by 1 base, with 14 bases between them. The CDR3 sequence: CATGGLSSYNEQFF. The CDR3 DNA follows: TGTGCCACCGGGGGTCTAAGTTCCTACAATGAGCAGTTCTTC.

This chain joins TRBV2 and TRBJ1-2, with D hard to call. V was shortened by 4 bases and J by 4 bases, with 13 bases between the two germline ends. The CDR3 is 14 residues long. The germline V gene has CDR1 SNHLY and CDR2 FYNNEI. CDR3 bases: TGTGCCAGCAGTGTCCAGGTGGGGATCTATGGCTACACCTTC. Translation: CASSVQVGIYGYTF.

This clonotype was picked up one time. This chain connects TRBV12-3 or TRBV12-4 to TRBJ2-5; D may be TRBD2 (6 bases). The CDR3 covers 14 residues. Between the trimmed V and J ends, which lost 5 bases and 5 bases, there was a span of 15 bases. CDR3 residues: CASSAGQLGETQYF. CDR3 nucleotides: TGTGCCAGCAGTGCGGGGCAGCTAGGGGAGACCCAGTACTTC.

Notes on this clonotype: An end of the junction does not agree with germline; a read error may underlie this. The chain has TRBV3-1 and TRBJ2-1; tentatively, D is TRBD1 (5 bases). The CDR3 spans 13 residues. The germline gives CDR1 LGHDT, CDR2 YNNKEL (reference sequence). CDR3 sequence: CASSQQGGNERFF. The CDR3 DNA is TGTGCCAGCAGCCAACAGGGTGGGAATGAGCGGTTCTTC.

This clonotype showed up just a few times. The chain links TRBV7-2 to TRBJ2-1, with 9 bases fitting TRBD1. The CDR3 extends over 18 amino acids. CDR1 and CDR2 from the germline V gene are SGHTA and FQGNSA. J lost 4 bases, V lost 2 bases, and 12 bases had no gene match. The CDR3 reads CASSLHTGGTLSYNEQFF. DNA for the CDR3: TGTGCCAGCAGCTTACATACAGGGGGCACCCTCTCGTACAATGAGCAGTTCTTC.

This sequence joins TRBV27 and TRBJ2-7; D call uncertain. The CDR3 covers 9 residues. V was shortened by 11 bases and J by 6 bases, with 8 bases between the two germline ends. Germline V gene data show CDR1 as MNHEY and CDR2 as SMNVEV (reference sequence). This CDR3 reads CADGFEQYF. The DNA for the CDR3 is TGTGCCGATGGGTTCGAGCAGTACTTC.

The chain uses TRBV25-1 and TRBJ2-1; 10 positions agree with TRBD2. The germline CDR1 and CDR2 sequences are MGHDK and SYGVNS. CDR3 length: 15 residues. V was pared by 7 bases and J by 10 bases, with 13 bases of the junction left unmatched. The CDR3 loop is CASTRAGGPGREQFF. The CDR3 DNA follows: TGTGCCAGCACCCGAGCGGGGGGGCCTGGAAGGGAGCAGTTCTTC.

The rearrangement joins TRBV20-1 to TRBJ2-1; TRBD1 matches 8 bases. The CDR3 loop spans 14 amino acids. Germline CDR1 is DFQATT and CDR2 is SNEGSKA (reference sequence). V lost 6 bases to trimming and J lost 5 bases; unmatched junction nucleotides: 9. CDR3 sequence reads: CSASRTGPDNEQFF. In DNA form, the CDR3 reads TGCAGTGCAAGTCGGACAGGGCCAGACAATGAGCAGTTCTTC.

For this clonotype: The junction departs from the called germline gene at one end, perhaps through a read error. Here the CDR3 reads CASSSGPELFF. Written as DNA, the CDR3 is TGTGCCAGCAGTTCAGGCCCGGAGCTGTTCTTC. The chain combines TRBV12-3 or TRBV12-4 with TRBJ2-1; no reliable D call. The CDR3 extends over 11 amino acids.

The rearrangement joins TRBV5-1 to TRBJ2-7, with D possibly being TRBD2 (5 bases). In germline, CDR1 is SGHRS, CDR2 YFSETQ. The CDR3 contains 13 residues. The V gene lost 5 bases and the J gene lost 5 bases, with 14 bases spanning the gap. In DNA, the CDR3 is TGCGCCAGCAGTTTAAGCGAGGGCCACGAGCAGTACTTC. Protein product: CASSLSEGHEQYF. Full variable domain (rest looked up from reference TRBV5-1 and TRBJ2-7): KAGVTQTPRYLIKTRGQQVTLSCSPISGHRSVSWYQQTPGQGLQFLFEYFSETQRNKGNFPGRFSGRQFSNSRSEMNVSTLELGDSALYLCASSLSEGHEQYFGPGTRLTVT.

The chain employs TRBV9 and TRBJ2-2; possible D gene TRBD2, 5 bases. Germline values: CDR1 SGDLS, CDR2 YYNGEE. The CDR3 has 15 residues. Deletions cut 0 bases from V and 2 bases from J, with 8 bases between. CDR3 residues: CASSVERLNTGELFF. DNA for the CDR3: TGTGCCAGCAGCGTAGAGAGACTAAACACCGGGGAGCTGTTTTTT.

The chain recombines TRBV20-1 with TRBJ2-7, with TRBD2 matching over 7 bases. Germline trimming cut 0 bases from V and 6 bases from J; bases unmatched to any gene: 5. The germline CDR1 and CDR2 sequences are DFQATT and SNEGSKA (reference sequence). The length of the CDR3 is 13 residues. The CDR3 region has the DNA TGCAGTGCTAGAGATATGACTAGCACCGAGCAGTACTTC. Encoded protein: CSARDMTSTEQYF.

Regarding this clonotype: Compared with germline, one end of the junction differs, possibly owing to a read error. The rearrangement links TRBV4-2 to TRBJ2-3; 14 bases map to TRBD2. The CDR3 totals 17 residues. In germline, CDR1 is LGHNA, CDR2 YNFKEQ. CDR3: CASSQGTSGGGADTQYF. In nucleotides, the CDR3 is TGTGCCAGCAGTCAAGGGACTAGCGGGGGTGGGGCAGATACGCAGTATTTT.

This chain connects TRBV4-1 to TRBJ2-1; TRBD2 matches at 11 bases. Germline CDR1 MGHRA, CDR2 YSYEKL. Germline trimming cut 1 base from V and 2 bases from J; bases unmatched to any gene: 7. This CDR3 is built from 18 residues. CDR3 nucleotides: TGCGCCAGCAGCCAAGTTCCGCCTAGCGGGGGGACCTACAATGAGCAGTTCTTC. Translation: CASSQVPPSGGTYNEQFF.

The gene calls are TRBV10-3 and TRBJ2-5; 16 nucleotides match TRBD2. V trimming: 8 bases; J trimming: 4 bases; junction bases outside the gene matches: 16. Germline CDR1 and CDR2: ENHRY and SYGVKD. This CDR3 is 19 amino acids long. This CDR3 reads CAIAPHSGTSGGAGETQYF. For the CDR3, the DNA is TGTGCCATCGCGCCTCATTCCGGGACTAGCGGGGGGGCCGGAGAGACCCAGTACTTC.

The chain links TRBV15 to TRBJ2-4, with 8 bases fitting TRBD1. The DNA end is more similar to TRBJ2-5, so the J call may be wrong. This CDR3 has 17 amino acids. Germline CDR1 LNHNV, CDR2 YYDKDF (reference sequence). CDR3 sequence reads: CATSRDCQGAQQETQYF. The DNA for the CDR3 is TGTGCCACCAGCAGAGATTGCCAGGGGGCACAACAAGAGACCCAGTACTTC.

To note about this clonotype: This may be a read error: a much more frequent sequence differs by one nucleotide. This chain connects TRBV28 to TRBJ2-7; 11 bases agree with TRBD1. V lost 5 bases to trimming and J lost 6 bases; unmatched junction nucleotides: 9. The CDR3 loop spans 15 amino acids. Germline V CDR1 and CDR2: MDHEN, SYDVKM. The CDR3 nucleotides are TGTGCCAGCAGTCCCCGGACAGGGGGCCTTGGCGAGCAGTACTTC. As protein: CASSPRTGGLGEQYF. Together with reference TRBV28 and TRBJ2-7, the CDR3 gives the full variable domain: DVKVTQSSRYLVKRTGEKVFLECVQDMDHENMFWYRQDPGLGLRLIYFSYDVKMKEKGDIPEGYSVSREKKERFSLILESASTNQTSMYLCASSPRTGGLGEQYFGPGTRLTVT.

The chain has TRBV27 and TRBJ2-3; weak D call: TRBD2 (5 bases). Deletions cut 6 bases from V and 1 base from J, with 14 bases between. Germline lookup yields CDR1 MNHEY and CDR2 SMNVEV (reference sequence). The CDR3 extends over 15 amino acids. The CDR3 protein is CASSLRRPGTDTQYF. DNA of the CDR3: TGTGCCAGCAGCCTGCGGAGGCCCGGCACAGATACGCAGTATTTT.

The chain employs TRBV9 and TRBJ1-1; D ambiguous. Trimming shortened V by 4 bases and J by 0 bases, and 13 bases separated the two germline ends. Germline V gene lookup returns CDR1 SGDLS and CDR2 YYNGEE. This CDR3 contains 15 residues. The CDR3 bases are TGTGCCAGCAGCAGAGGTGAGGGTTTGAACACTGAAGCTTTCTTT. Translated: CASSRGEGLNTEAFF.

This chain uses TRBV25-1 with TRBJ2-1; 8 bases map to TRBD1. The DNA end favors TRBJ2-7, so the J call may be wrong. Per the germline V gene, CDR1 is MGHDK and CDR2 is SYGVNS. The CDR3 is made up of 15 amino acids. The CDR3 sequence: CASSAPGGVYNEQYF. In DNA form, the CDR3 reads TGTGCCAGCAGTGCTCCAGGGGGCGTATACAATGAGCAGTACTTC.

The chain combines TRBV29-1 with TRBJ2-3; D might be TRBD1 (6 bases). The V gene lost 4 bases and the J gene lost 1 base, with 12 bases spanning the gap. The CDR3 length is 14 residues. Looked up from germline, CDR1 is SQVTM and CDR2 is ANQGSEA. CDR3 DNA sequence: TGCAGCGTTGGAGTGGGGGCGGGCACAGATACGCAGTATTTT. Protein product: CSVGVGAGTDTQYF.

The chain recombines TRBV9 with TRBJ2-4, with D maybe TRBD2 (6 bases). Germline V gives CDR1 SGDLS, CDR2 YYNGEE. V lost 0 bases to trimming and J lost 13 bases, with 20 bases between them. The CDR3 spans 15 residues. The CDR3 loop is CASSVGGVTHNEQYF. CDR3 nucleotides: TGTGCCAGCAGCGTAGGGGGGGTCACTCACAATGAGCAGTACTTC. The variable domain in full, completed from reference TRBV9 and TRBJ2-4, reads DSGVTQTPKHLITATGQRVTLRCSPRSGDLSVYWYQQSLDQGLQFLIQYYNGEERAKGNILERFSAQQFPDLHSELNLSSLELGDSALYFCASSVGGVTHNEQYFGAGTRLSVL.

This clonotype came up a few times. The chain links TRBV21-1 to TRBJ2-4; TRBD1 was called by the table and not checked on the DNA. The closer fit of TRBJ2-5 to the DNA end suggests the J call may be wrong. TRBV21-1 is a known pseudogene. The CDR3 is made up of 15 amino acids. The CDR3 spells CASSLWDRGTETQYF. Written as DNA, the CDR3 is TGTGCCAGCAGCCTCTGGGACAGGGGGACGGAGACCCAGTACTTC.

This sequence joins TRBV25-1 and TRBJ1-2, with D possibly matching TRBD1 (5 bases). Trimming shortened V by 5 bases and J by 5 bases, and 12 bases separated the two germline ends. The CDR3 has 13 residues. Per germline, CDR1 MGHDK and CDR2 SYGVNS. Written as DNA, the CDR3 is TGTGCCAGCAGTCCCCCAGGGTGGTATGGCTACACCTTC. It codes for CASSPPGWYGYTF.